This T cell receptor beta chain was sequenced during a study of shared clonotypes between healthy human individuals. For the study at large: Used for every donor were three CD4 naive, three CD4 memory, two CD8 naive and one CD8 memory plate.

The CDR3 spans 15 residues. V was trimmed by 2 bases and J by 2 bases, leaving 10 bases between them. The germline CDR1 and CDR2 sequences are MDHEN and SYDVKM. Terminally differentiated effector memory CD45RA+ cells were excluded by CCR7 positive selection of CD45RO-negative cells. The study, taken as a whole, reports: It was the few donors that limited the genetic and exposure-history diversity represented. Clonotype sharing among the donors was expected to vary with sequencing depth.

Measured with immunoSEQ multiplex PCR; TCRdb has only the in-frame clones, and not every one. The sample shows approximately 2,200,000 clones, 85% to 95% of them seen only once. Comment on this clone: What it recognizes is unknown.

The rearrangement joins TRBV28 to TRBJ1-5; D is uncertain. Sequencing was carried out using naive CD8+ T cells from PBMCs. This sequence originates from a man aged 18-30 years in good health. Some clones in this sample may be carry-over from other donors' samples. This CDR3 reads CASSLAVGGNQPQHF. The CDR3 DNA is TGTGCCAGCAGTTTAGCCGTTGGGGGCAATCAGCCCCAGCATTTT.